This T cell receptor (beta chain) was profiled in a study of shared clonotypes between healthy human individuals. Libraries were prepared by immunoSEQ multiplex PCR; TCRdb keeps only in-frame clonotypes and omits some of them. The sample lists some 550,000 clones, almost 97% occurring once. From CD4+ cells came CD45RA+ naive and CD45RA-negative memory subsets. What was sequenced was naive CD4+ T cells sorted from blood. Subset given: CD45RA+ positively selected. The clonotype originates from a woman between 25 and 40 years old in good health.

The CDR3: CASLSGGYNEQFF. The CDR3 DNA sequence: TGTGCCAGCCTCAGCGGAGGCTACAATGAGCAGTTCTTC. V and J are TRBV2 and TRBJ2-1; a weak D match, TRBD2 (5 bases). Germline loops: CDR1 SNHLY, CDR2 FYNNEI. The CDR3 is 13 residues long. The V end was cut by 8 bases, the J end by 3 bases, with 11 bases between. Supplemented by reference TRBV2 and TRBJ2-1, the full variable domain reads EPEVTQTPSHQVTQMGQEVILRCVPISNHLYFYWYRQILGQKVEFLVSFYNNEISEKSEIFDDQFSVERPDGSNFTLKIRSTKLEDSAMYFCASLSGGYNEQFFGPGTRLTVL.